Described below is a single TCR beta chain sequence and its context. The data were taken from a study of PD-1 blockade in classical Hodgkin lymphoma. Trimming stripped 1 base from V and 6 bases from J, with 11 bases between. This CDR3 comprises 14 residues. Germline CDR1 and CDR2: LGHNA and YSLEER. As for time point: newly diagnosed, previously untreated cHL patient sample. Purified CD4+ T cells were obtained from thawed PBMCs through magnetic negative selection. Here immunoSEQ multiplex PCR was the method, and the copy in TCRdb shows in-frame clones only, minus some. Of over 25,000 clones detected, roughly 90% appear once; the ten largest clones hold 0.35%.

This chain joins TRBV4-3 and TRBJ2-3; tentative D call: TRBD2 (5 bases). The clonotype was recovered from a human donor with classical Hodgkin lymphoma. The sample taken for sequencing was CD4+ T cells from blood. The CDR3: CASSQVGSGDTQYF. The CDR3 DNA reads TGCGCCAGCAGCCAAGTGGGATCGGGGGATACGCAGTATTTT.